This TCR beta chain originates from a study of preoperative IRX-2 immunotherapy in early breast cancer. Regarding treatment: preoperative locoregional IRX-2 cytokine immunotherapy. Patients received preoperative, locoregional IRX-2 cytokine immunotherapy in a phase Ib study. CDR3 length: 15 amino acids. Trimming stripped 0 bases from V and 2 bases from J, with 10 bases between. Germline CDR1 MNHGY, CDR2 SAAAGT. Sequencing used immunoSEQ multiplex PCR; TCRdb keeps in-frame clones, though not all of them. The repertoire holds under 11,000 clones, approximately 79% seen once, with approximately 5.6% in the top ten. In its sample, this clone was seen a few times.

Source: lymph node tissue, taken before IRX-2 immunotherapy. This chain connects TRBV6-8 to TRBJ2-5, with D perhaps TRBD2 (5 bases). The TCR originated in a human donor with breast cancer. CDR3 bases: TGTGCCAGCAGTTACTCCGGGGTTGGACAAGAGACCCAGTACTTC. It specifies CASSYSGVGQETQYF.